Shown below are 17 T cell receptor beta chains from a single sample sequenced in a study of vaccination and CD4 T cells after COVID-19. Sequencing of cultured CD4+ T cell DNA used the Oncomine TCR Beta short-read assay. One entry per CDR3 protein results from TCRdb running MiXCR on the PCR reads. Of about 17,000 distinct CDR3 sequences in the sample, approximately 50% are singletons; the top ten hold 10% to 15%. No antigen has been identified for these receptors. The time point: late sampling 161 to 241 days after vaccination in a few convalescent patients. Treatment: approximately 11-day PBMC culture with coronavirus spike peptide pools or control peptides (ViraFEST assay). The specimen was CD4+ T cells from blood, cultured in vitro, collected about 7 months after SARS-CoV-2 vaccination. These receptors were obtained from a human donor who had recovered from COVID-19.

The chain uses TRBV20-1 and TRBJ1-4, with D uncertain. The V end was cut by 7 bases, the J end by 7 bases, with 10 bases between. The CDR3 loop spans 11 amino acids. Per germline, CDR1 DFQATT and CDR2 SNEGSKA (reference sequence). CDR3 DNA: TGCAGTGGGTCGGGGAGTGAAAAACTGTTTTTT. Protein product: CSGSGSEKLFF.

This chain links TRBV20-1 with TRBJ2-1, with 9 nucleotides matching TRBD2. Germline-derived CDR1 and CDR2 are DFQATT and SNEGSKA (reference sequence). Germline trimming cut 5 bases from V and 4 bases from J; bases unmatched to any gene: 6. This CDR3 comprises 14 residues. The CDR3 loop is CSAQKRGVYNEQFF. The DNA for the CDR3 is TGCAGTGCTCAAAAGCGGGGGGTGTACAATGAGCAGTTCTTC.

The chain recombines TRBV19 with TRBJ2-1; 8 bases fit TRBD1. V lost 4 bases, J lost 3 bases, and 5 bases stayed unmatched. The CDR3 sequence is 15 residues long. Germline CDR1 is LNHDA and CDR2 is SQIVND (reference sequence). DNA for the CDR3: TGTGCCAGTAGTACAGGGGGCCTTCTCTACAATGAGCAGTTCTTC. This encodes CASSTGGLLYNEQFF. The whole variable domain, filled in from reference TRBV19 and TRBJ2-1, reads DGGITQSPKYLFRKEGQNVTLSCEQNLNHDAMYWYRQDPGQGLRLIYYSQIVNDFQKGDIAEGYSVSREKKESFPLTVTSAQKNPTAFYLCASSTGGLLYNEQFFGPGTRLTVL.

The gene calls are TRBV7-2 and TRBJ1-2; D is uncertain. V dropped 5 bases and J dropped 4 bases, with 17 bases sitting between them. This CDR3 has 15 residues. From germline, CDR1 is SGHTA and CDR2 FQGNSA. The CDR3, as DNA: TGTGCCAGCAGCCAACAACGCCTGAGCCTCTATGGCTACACCTTC. It yields the protein CASSQQRLSLYGYTF. Together with reference TRBV7-2 and TRBJ1-2, the CDR3 gives the full variable domain: GAGVSQSPSNKVTEKGKDVELRCDPISGHTALYWYRQSLGQGLEFLIYFQGNSAPDKSGLPSDRFSAERTGGSVSTLTIQRTQQEDSAVYLCASSQQRLSLYGYTFGSGTRLTVV.

This clonotype showed up just a few times. This rearrangement joins TRBV10-3 to TRBJ2-3; D remains unclear. The CDR3 covers 14 residues. V was shortened by 10 bases and J by 0 bases, with 14 bases between the two germline ends. Germline-derived CDR1 and CDR2 are ENHRY and SYGVKD. CDR3 nucleotide sequence: TGTGCCACACGAGTGGGGTCGAGCACAGATACGCAGTATTTT. It specifies CATRVGSSTDTQYF.

This clonotype was seen only a few times. This chain joins TRBV15 and TRBJ1-5; perhaps TRBD1 as D (5 bases). This CDR3 comprises 14 residues. With 0 bases removed from V and 11 bases from J, the gap between germline ends came to 14 bases. CDR1 is LNHNV, CDR2 YYDKDF, per germline (reference sequence). The CDR3: CATSRDSQRGAQHF. The CDR3 coding sequence is TGTGCCACCAGCAGAGACAGCCAACGGGGGGCCCAGCATTTT.

The chain carries TRBV7-6 and TRBJ2-3; TRBD2 aligns across 12 bases. The CDR3 consists of 16 residues. V dropped 5 bases and J dropped 3; count of bases not matched to a gene: 6. Per germline, CDR1 SGHVS and CDR2 FNYEAQ. CDR3 sequence reads: CASSPRTSGVTDTQYF. The CDR3 DNA is TGTGCCAGCAGCCCGCGGACTAGCGGGGTTACAGATACGCAGTATTTT.

The rearrangement links TRBV20-1 to TRBJ2-3; D gene ambiguous. CDR3 length equals 11 residues. With 7 bases removed from V and 6 bases from J, the gap between germline ends came to 11 bases. The germline CDR1 and CDR2 sequences are DFQATT and SNEGSKA (reference sequence). The CDR3 nucleotides are TGCAGTGTGCTGCGCATGGATACGCAGTATTTT. Translating gives CSVLRMDTQYF.

V is TRBV20-1 and J is TRBJ2-1; D remains ambiguous. V was pared by 2 bases and J by 5 bases, with 4 bases between. Per germline, CDR1 DFQATT and CDR2 SNEGSKA (reference sequence). The CDR3 length is 11 residues. CDR3: CSARQDNEQFF. The CDR3 DNA sequence: TGCAGTGCTAGACAGGACAATGAGCAGTTCTTC.

The V call is TRBV7-2, the J call TRBJ2-3; D call uncertain. The CDR3 runs 13 residues. Trimming removed 2 bases from V and 0 bases from J, with 3 bases in between. Germline CDR1 reads SGHTA; CDR2 reads FQGNSA. CDR3 in amino acids: CASSLQSTDTQYF. The CDR3 DNA reads as TGTGCCAGCAGCTTACAGAGCACAGATACGCAGTATTTT.

The rearrangement links TRBV6-1 to TRBJ1-2, with no clear D. The length of the CDR3 is 15 residues. Germline CDR1 MNHNS, CDR2 SASEGT. V lost 1 base, J lost 0 bases, and 9 bases lay in between. CDR3 region: CASSEGSVANYGYTF. Here the CDR3 DNA reads TGTGCCAGCAGTGAAGGGTCGGTAGCTAACTATGGCTACACCTTC.

This chain links TRBV7-9 with TRBJ2-4, with 12 bases identical to TRBD1. V lost 4 bases and J lost 10; bases outside the gene matches: 11. CDR3 size: 16 residues. Germline assignment: CDR1 SEHNR and CDR2 FQNEAQ (reference sequence). The CDR3 loop is CASSSPGTGGLRIQYF. The CDR3 coding sequence is TGTGCCAGCAGCTCCCCCGGGACAGGGGGCTTAAGGATTCAGTACTTC.

The chain has TRBV20-1 and TRBJ2-1; 8 bases agree with TRBD2. The CDR3 consists of 16 residues. CDR1 is DFQATT, CDR2 SNEGSKA, per germline (reference sequence). The junction had 17 bases not matched to a gene; V was cut back by 6 bases and J by 7 bases. CDR3 amino acids: CSATSAGGGRWNEQFF. DNA of the CDR3: TGCAGTGCAACATCCGCCGGGGGGGGCCGTTGGAATGAGCAGTTCTTC.

This clonotype was counted a single time. The chain combines TRBV7-2 with TRBJ2-5; TRBD2 matches at 11 bases. The CDR3 extends over 15 amino acids. The junction had 6 bases not matched to a gene; V was cut back by 5 bases and J by 4 bases. The germline gives CDR1 SGHTA, CDR2 FQGNSA. Here the CDR3 reads CASSQTSGIGETQYF. CDR3 sequence (DNA): TGTGCCAGCAGCCAGACTAGCGGGATAGGAGAGACCCAGTACTTC.

The J gene is TRBJ2-7, the V gene TRBV7-9; D ambiguous. The CDR3 runs 12 residues. Trimming cost V 4 bases and J 3 bases, with 7 bases left between them. Germline V lookup: CDR1 SEHNR, CDR2 FQNEAQ (reference sequence). This chain's CDR3 is CASSSSVYEQYF. For the CDR3, the DNA is TGTGCCAGCAGCTCGTCGGTCTACGAGCAGTACTTC.

This chain joins TRBV10-3 and TRBJ2-5; 10 bases are shared with TRBD2. J was trimmed by 5 bases and V by 8 bases; bases with no gene match: 14. This CDR3 has 16 residues. Germline V gives CDR1 ENHRY, CDR2 SYGVKD. The CDR3 DNA sequence: TGTGCCATCGGGAAAGGACTAGCGGAAAGGGGGGAGACCCAGTACTTC. Residues: CAIGKGLAERGETQYF.

The V gene is TRBV20-1, the J gene TRBJ2-5, with D maybe TRBD2 (5 bases). This CDR3 is 13 amino acids long. The germline V gene encodes CDR1 DFQATT and CDR2 SNEGSKA (reference sequence). Trimming cost V 2 bases and J 2 bases, with 9 bases left between them. The CDR3 sequence is CSARKDSQETQYF. DNA for the CDR3: TGCAGTGCTAGAAAGGACTCACAAGAGACCCAGTACTTC.